This is a list of T cell receptor beta chains from one sample in a study of T cell changes during pregnancy in multiple sclerosis. The data were produced by immunoSEQ multiplex PCR, yet TCRdb's version contains in-frame clones alone and is incomplete. The sample holds 60,000 or so clones; 89% are singletons and the top ten take 2.5%. The material was peripheral blood, obtained in the first trimester of pregnancy. The receptors were sampled from a female donor with multiple sclerosis, enrolled in a pregnancy study. The CDR3 runs from the conserved cysteine through the conserved F or W. The order of the fields is J gene, V gene, CDR3 protein.

TRBJ1-2 | TRBV5-1 | CASSSTGDNYGYTF
TRBJ2-1 | TRBV5-1 | CASSSPFEAVSSYNEQFF
TRBJ2-7 | TRBV6-1 | CASSEQGQGGGEQYF
TRBJ2-5 | TRBV6-1 | CASGLLSGGAETQYF
TRBJ1-2 | TRBV19 | CASSIAGTGVGGYTF
TRBJ2-7 | TRBV6-5 | CASSFDRVYFEQYF
TRBJ1-2 | TRBV5-1 | CASSRLGQNYGYTF
TRBJ1-2 | TRBV10-3 | CAISPGDYYGYTF
TRBJ2-3 | TRBV7-9 | CASSFYWTSGSTDTQYF
TRBJ2-7 | TRBV7-9 | CASSLEDTATGEQYF
TRBJ2-3 | TRBV7-2 | CASSLATSGGTDTQYF
TRBJ1-2 | TRBV6-1 | CASSARTGASGDNYGYTF
TRBJ1-1 | TRBV7-9 | CASSLGDSHLYTEAFF
TRBJ1-1 | TRBV18 | CASSPMTGQVNTEAFF
TRBJ2-3 | TRBV5-5 | CASSLGLAGVEDTQYF
TRBJ1-2 | TRBV11-2 | CASSSQRTGSGYTF
TRBJ1-5 | TRBV4-3 | CASSQGIDSNQPQHF
TRBJ1-2 | TRBV27 | CASSYIGGRAGVYTF
TRBJ2-2 | TRBV9 | CASSVFGGAVGELFF
TRBJ1-5 | TRBV19 | CASRIGQAMSNQPQHF
TRBJ1-5 | TRBV30 | CAWSRGSRNQPQHF
TRBJ2-5 | TRBV7-7 | CASSSRASGARETQYF
TRBJ1-2 | TRBV6-6 | CASSYSGGDAGYTF
TRBJ1-2 | TRBV30 | CAWSVGTTSYTF
TRBJ2-2 | TRBV5-6 | CASSLVDSPRGLFF
TRBJ1-2 | TRBV2 | CASSLRESYGYTF
TRBJ1-1 | TRBV9 | CASSGRPGQLMNTEAFF
TRBJ2-7 | TRBV7-6 | CASSLGSGQNYEQYF
TRBJ2-7 | TRBV6-5 | CASSPQNRGADEQYF
TRBJ1-2 | TRBV5-1 | CASSLGWTGGPYGYTF
TRBJ1-1 | TRBV28 | CATSGQGSNTEAFF
TRBJ1-6 | TRBV5-1 | CASSLEGGIRRNSPLHF
TRBJ2-7 | TRBV5-1 | CASSLLAVTYEQYF
TRBJ1-2 | TRBV21-1 | CASNVAAIARASDGYTF
TRBJ1-2 | TRBV7-8 | CASSPRTEFYTF
TRBJ2-1 | TRBV6-5 | CASSKDREFGNEQFF
TRBJ2-1 | TRBV6-5 | CASSQGLAGITEQFF
TRBJ2-7 | TRBV5-4 | CASSSEGARVYEQYF
TRBJ1-4 | TRBV30 | CAWSLGQTRDRNF
TRBJ1-1 | TRBV7-9 | CASSGRRRANTEAFF
TRBJ1-6 | TRBV6-6 | CASSPGGFNSPLHF
TRBJ2-7 | TRBV7-8 | CASSTRLAGGNEQYF
TRBJ2-7 | TRBV16 | CASSHGTGFYEQYF
TRBJ1-2 | TRBV14 | CASSRWTGNYGYTF
TRBJ2-2 | TRBV29-1 | CSVDAGVNTGELFF
TRBJ1-1 | TRBV18 | CASSLEGSADTEAFF
TRBJ1-2 | TRBV7-2 | CASSLQGTNLGYTF
TRBJ2-1 | TRBV30 | CAWSLGTGINEQFF
TRBJ1-4 | TRBV18 | CASSPRAADELFF
TRBJ1-1 | TRBV28 | CASSWTPRRGTEAFF
TRBJ1-4 | TRBV4-3 | CASSQARDRWPPTNEKLFF
TRBJ2-7 | TRBV19 | CASRILAGDYEQYF
TRBJ1-1 | TRBV5-6 | CASSVVLSTEAFF
TRBJ2-1 | TRBV7-9 | CASSSPSGVGNEQFF
TRBJ2-7 | TRBV21-1 | CASSSGQGQIYEQYF